The 25 T cell receptor beta chains listed next were all sequenced from one sample in a study of blood T cell repertoires in COVID-19. Libraries were prepared by immunoSEQ multiplex PCR; TCRdb keeps only in-frame clonotypes and omits some of them. The sample includes about 390,000 clones, more than 75% of them seen just once. Source material: peripheral blood. These receptors were taken from a woman in her fifties or sixties with COVID-19, enrolled during active disease.

The chain combines TRBV7-6 with TRBJ2-1; D unclear. CDR1 and CDR2 from the germline V gene are SGHVS and FNYEAQ. This CDR3 is built from 11 residues. Trimming left V 5 bases short and J 4 bases short, with 3 bases between. CDR3 protein: CASSHYNEQFF. For the CDR3, the DNA is TGTGCCAGCAGCCATTACAATGAGCAGTTCTTC.

The chain is built from TRBV11-2 and TRBJ2-7; 8 bases match TRBD1. Per the germline V gene, CDR1 is SGHAT and CDR2 is FQNNGV. The CDR3 has 14 amino acids. The V and J ends lost 5 bases and 2 bases, in that order; junction bases with no gene match: 5. CDR3: CASSTSQGAYEQYF. The CDR3 DNA sequence: TGTGCCAGCAGCACCTCACAGGGGGCCTACGAGCAGTACTTC.

The V and J genes are TRBV19 and TRBJ1-2; 9 bases map to TRBD1. Germline V gene sequence: CDR1 LNHDA, CDR2 SQIVND (reference sequence). The CDR3 has 15 amino acids. J gave up 5 bases and V 5 bases, and 9 bases lay outside the gene matches. This CDR3 reads CASSAGQGPLYGYTF. The CDR3 bases are TGTGCCAGTAGTGCGGGACAGGGCCCGCTTTATGGCTACACCTTC.

This chain uses TRBV4-1 with TRBJ2-2, with D possibly TRBD2 on 6 matching bases. The length of the CDR3 is 21 residues. V lost 1 base and J 1 base, leaving 25 bases between the germline ends. Per the germline V gene, CDR1 is MGHRA and CDR2 is YSYEKL. Here the CDR3 DNA reads TGCGCCAGCAGCCAAGTCCTAGCGCTTTCTACAGTAACTTTGAACACCGGGGAGCTGTTTTTT. This encodes CASSQVLALSTVTLNTGELFF.

The chain uses TRBV3-1 (or the pseudogene TRBV3-2) and TRBJ2-5; 10 nucleotides align to TRBD2. CDR1 and CDR2 from the germline V gene are LGHDT and YNNKEL (reference sequence). J was trimmed by 13 bases and V by 4 bases; bases with no gene match: 15. The CDR3 runs to 15 residues. The CDR3 spells CASSPLPSGGHNPYF. CDR3 coding DNA: TGTGCCAGCAGCCCCCTCCCTAGCGGGGGCCACAACCCGTACTTC.

A remark on this clone: The sample has other DNA sequences that encode this CDR3 too. The chain is built from TRBV5-1 and TRBJ1-2; D is unresolved. The CDR3 extends over 13 amino acids. V was trimmed by 5 bases and J by 0 bases, leaving 8 bases between them. CDR1 is SGHRS, CDR2 YFSETQ, per germline. This CDR3 is CASSLSANYGYTF. The CDR3 DNA reads TGCGCCAGCAGTCTCAGCGCTAACTATGGCTACACCTTC.

This rearrangement joins TRBV6-5 to TRBJ2-1, with D possibly being TRBD2 (6 bases). Trimming took off 4 bases at V and 7 bases at J, with 20 bases between the two ends. Germline V gene lookup returns CDR1 MNHEY and CDR2 SVGAGI. This CDR3 is 16 amino acids long. CDR3 nucleotides: TGTGCCAGCAGTTCCCTCAGGGACTCCATCTCTAATGAGCAGTTCTTC. Protein sequence: CASSSLRDSISNEQFF.

This chain uses TRBV29-1 with TRBJ2-5; 7 bases agree with TRBD2. Germline V lookup: CDR1 SQVTM, CDR2 ANQGSEA. The CDR3 runs to 15 residues. The V gene end was trimmed by 8 bases and the J gene end by 2 bases; junction bases not matched to a gene: 14. CDR3 nucleotides: TGCAGCAGCGTCCGGGGTGGCGGGGGACAAGAGACCCAGTACTTC. Translated, it gives CSSVRGGGGQETQYF.

This clone was seen only once. V gene TRBV6-5 combines with J gene TRBJ1-4, with TRBD1 identical over 10 bases. The ends lost 5 bases at V and 8 bases at J; junction bases unmatched: 8. This CDR3 is built from 15 residues. Germline V CDR1 and CDR2: MNHEY, SVGAGI. The CDR3 is CASSPGTGEREKLFF. The DNA of the CDR3 is TGTGCCAGCAGTCCCGGGACAGGGGAAAGGGAAAAACTGTTTTTT.

The V call is TRBV18, the J call TRBJ2-1; TRBD2 agrees at 15 bases. Germline CDR1 KGHSH, CDR2 LQKENI. The CDR3 sequence is 19 residues long. The ends lost 5 bases at V and 3 bases at J; junction bases unmatched: 11. The CDR3 reads CASSSGLAGGPGSYNEQFF. CDR3 DNA: TGTGCCAGCTCATCTGGACTAGCGGGGGGGCCGGGGAGCTACAATGAGCAGTTCTTC.

This clone was recorded only once. The chain carries TRBV6-2 or TRBV6-3 and TRBJ2-3; 8 bases fit TRBD2. This CDR3 region has 18 residues. Trimming removed 2 bases from V and 0 bases from J; junction bases left unmatched: 10. From germline, CDR1 is MNHEY and CDR2 SVGEGT. CDR3 bases: TGTGCCAGCAGTTACCCGATCGCGGGGGGATTTAGCACAGATACGCAGTATTTT. Translation: CASSYPIAGGFSTDTQYF.

The count of this clone is one. The gene calls are TRBV2 and TRBJ1-2; 7 bases are shared with TRBD1. Per the germline V gene, CDR1 is SNHLY and CDR2 is FYNNEI. V trimming: 6 bases; J trimming: 8 bases; junction bases outside the gene matches: 9. The CDR3 extends over 13 amino acids. CDR3 sequence: CASRWQGVQGYTF. The CDR3 DNA reads TGTGCCAGCAGGTGGCAGGGGGTTCAGGGCTACACCTTC.

The chain recombines TRBV30 with TRBJ1-5; no definite D call. V was shortened by 4 bases and J by 0 bases, with 19 bases between the two germline ends. Germline V CDR1 and CDR2: GTSNPN, SVGIG (reference sequence). CDR3 length: 17 residues. The CDR3: CAWNTRPWAYSNQPQHF. Here the CDR3 DNA reads TGTGCCTGGAATACACGACCCTGGGCCTATAGCAATCAGCCCCAGCATTTT.

The chain uses TRBV7-9 and TRBJ2-5; D gene unclear. Trimming pared 3 bases from V and 2 bases from J, leaving 10 bases between. The CDR3 covers 14 residues. Germline-derived CDR1 and CDR2 are SEHNR and FQNEAQ (reference sequence). DNA of the CDR3: TGTGCCAGCAGCTTTGAGTTCCCACAAGAGACCCAGTACTTC. The encoded protein is CASSFEFPQETQYF.

The gene calls are TRBV7-3 and TRBJ2-3; 11 positions match TRBD2. The J segment lost 5 bases and the V segment lost 5 bases, leaving 3 bases of the junction unmatched. The V gene's germline CDR1 is SGHTA and CDR2 FQGTGA. The CDR3 length is 14 residues. The CDR3 DNA follows: TGTGCCAGCAGCCAGGGACTAGCGGAAGATACGCAGTATTTT. This sequence encodes CASSQGLAEDTQYF.

The V gene is TRBV19, the J gene TRBJ1-5, with 7 bases identical to TRBD1. Germline V gene lookup returns CDR1 LNHDA and CDR2 SQIVND (reference sequence). The length of the CDR3 is 16 residues. The V segment lost 7 bases and the J segment 7 bases; nucleotides outside the gene matches: 16. The CDR3 spells CASTPTRTGWGQPQHF. DNA for the CDR3: TGTGCCAGTACCCCCACCCGGACAGGCTGGGGACAGCCCCAGCATTTT. The full variable domain, in which reference TRBV19 and TRBJ1-5 provide the parts outside the CDR3, is DGGITQSPKYLFRKEGQNVTLSCEQNLNHDAMYWYRQDPGQGLRLIYYSQIVNDFQKGDIAEGYSVSREKKESFPLTVTSAQKNPTAFYLCASTPTRTGWGQPQHFGDGTRLSIL.

This clone was detected once. CDR3 sequence (DNA): TGTGCCAGCAGTTACCGGACTAATGAGCAGTTCTTC. Amino acid sequence: CASSYRTNEQFF. The gene calls are TRBV6-5 and TRBJ2-1, with D perhaps matching TRBD2 (5 bases). The germline V gene has CDR1 MNHEY and CDR2 SVGAGI. The V end was cut by 2 bases, the J end by 7 bases, with 6 bases between. The CDR3 has 12 amino acids.

CDR3 sequence: CASSEQGGTEAFF. CDR3 in DNA: TGTGCCAGCAGTGAACAGGGAGGCACTGAAGCTTTCTTT. V gene TRBV25-1 combines with J gene TRBJ1-1, with D possibly being TRBD1 (5 bases). V lost 2 bases and J 4 bases, leaving 8 bases between the germline ends. Germline loops: CDR1 MGHDK, CDR2 SYGVNS. The CDR3 is made up of 13 amino acids. Based on the CDR3 plus reference TRBV25-1 and TRBJ1-1, the full variable domain is EADIYQTPRYLVIGTGKKITLECSQTMGHDKMYWYQQDPGMELHLIHYSYGVNSTEKGDLSSESTVSRIRTEHFPLTLESARPSHTSQYLCASSEQGGTEAFFGQGTRLTVV.

This clone was counted a single time. This chain joins TRBV28 and TRBJ1-1; D is possibly TRBD1 (6 bases). The germline gives CDR1 MDHEN, CDR2 SYDVKM. V lost 6 bases to trimming and J lost 3 bases, with 17 bases between them. This CDR3 contains 15 residues. The CDR3 nucleotides are TGTGCCAGCAGGTACAGGGTGTGGGTATACACTGAAGCTTTCTTT. The encoded protein is CASRYRVWVYTEAFF.

The sample holds a few counts of this clone. This chain connects TRBV5-4 to TRBJ2-2; possibly TRBD1 for D (6 bases). V lost 2 bases, J lost 4 bases, and 6 bases lay in between. The V gene's germline CDR1 is SGHNT and CDR2 YYREEE (reference sequence). The CDR3 runs to 13 residues. For the CDR3, the DNA is TGTGCCAGCAGCTTAGGGGGCACCGGGGAGCTGTTTTTT. Translated, it gives CASSLGGTGELFF.

This clone was seen once. The V call is TRBV18, the J call TRBJ1-1, with 9 bases that match TRBD1. This CDR3 has 15 residues. V lost 3 bases, J lost 5 bases, and 7 bases stayed unmatched. CDR1 and CDR2 (germline): KGHSH, LQKENI. This chain's CDR3 is CASSPQGQGRTEAFF. DNA for the CDR3: TGTGCCAGCTCACCCCAAGGACAGGGGAGGACTGAAGCTTTCTTT.

This chain joins TRBV7-3 and TRBJ2-2; 10 nucleotides line up with TRBD2. Germline V gene lookup returns CDR1 SGHTA and CDR2 FQGTGA. This CDR3 is built from 16 residues. The V and J ends lost 5 bases and 6 bases, in that order; junction bases with no gene match: 9. The CDR3 DNA reads TGTGCCAGCAGCCCAGGTGTAGCGGGGGGACCCGGGGAGCTGTTTTTT. Protein sequence: CASSPGVAGGPGELFF.

This clone was found a few times. The DNA of the CDR3 is TGTGCCAGTAGTATCGGGCAGGGGGCGCGAAACACTGAAGCTTTCTTT. It yields the protein CASSIGQGARNTEAFF. This chain joins TRBV19 and TRBJ1-1, with TRBD1 matching over 8 bases. The germline V gene has CDR1 LNHDA and CDR2 SQIVND (reference sequence). The CDR3 contains 16 residues. J lost 2 bases, V lost 3 bases, and 8 bases had no gene match. The variable domain in full, with the rest retrieved from reference TRBV19 and TRBJ1-1, is DGGITQSPKYLFRKEGQNVTLSCEQNLNHDAMYWYRQDPGQGLRLIYYSQIVNDFQKGDIAEGYSVSREKKESFPLTVTSAQKNPTAFYLCASSIGQGARNTEAFFGQGTRLTVV.

This sequence joins TRBV7-6 and TRBJ1-5, with TRBD1 as a possible D gene (5 bases). V was shortened by 0 bases and J by 6 bases, with 15 bases between the two germline ends. CDR1 and CDR2 from the germline V gene are SGHVS and FNYEAQ. The CDR3 spans 16 residues. CDR3 sequence: CASSLAGGSSFQPQHF. CDR3 sequence (DNA): TGTGCCAGCAGCTTAGCGGGGGGGAGCTCCTTTCAGCCCCAGCATTTT.

The J gene is TRBJ2-5, the V gene TRBV6-5, with D tentatively TRBD1 (5 bases). V lost 7 bases to trimming and J lost 0 bases, with 15 bases between them. This CDR3 is built from 15 residues. Per the germline V gene, CDR1 is MNHEY and CDR2 is SVGAGI. The CDR3 sequence: CASINRLGDQETQYF. Here the CDR3 DNA reads TGTGCCAGCATTAACAGATTAGGGGACCAAGAGACCCAGTACTTC.